The T cell receptor beta chain described here comes from a study of cytomegalovirus exposure and HLA in healthy donors. Turning to the study itself: Clustering assigned about 80% of the approximately 400 genotyped donors to the Caucasian-associated ancestry cluster.

V was shortened by 5 bases and J by 4 bases, with 14 bases between the two germline ends. The CDR3 has 14 residues. The germline CDR1 and CDR2 sequences are LNHDA and SQIVND (reference sequence). Overall study findings and caveats: Within an earlier analysis, most TCR beta V segments proved productive either about 87% or about 30% of the time. An analysis that was carried out later associated about 17,000 TCR beta sequences with HLA alleles at 0.05 false discovery rate. Analysis was performed later, and it showed HLA-associated TCR beta chains to be more clonally expanded than equally common others.

Primers for the PCR totalled 60 Vbeta and 13 Jbeta. TCRdb's table, derived via immunoSEQ multiplex PCR, lists solely in-frame clones and lacks some. There are some 140,000 clones in the sample; approximately 87% occur only once, and roughly 5% lies in the top ten. In regard to this clone: Its cognate antigen is unknown.

The clonotype comes from a woman aged 25 to 39 in good health and CMV-seronegative. Sequenced sample: PBMCs. The rearrangement links TRBV19 to TRBJ1-1; D gene unclear. Written as DNA, the CDR3 is TGTGCCAGTAGTTTGGGCCAAAGCGGCACTGAAGCTTTCTTT. Translation: CASSLGQSGTEAFF. Together with reference TRBV19 and TRBJ1-1, the CDR3 gives the full variable domain: DGGITQSPKYLFRKEGQNVTLSCEQNLNHDAMYWYRQDPGQGLRLIYYSQIVNDFQKGDIAEGYSVSREKKESFPLTVTSAQKNPTAFYLCASSLGQSGTEAFFGQGTRLTVV.